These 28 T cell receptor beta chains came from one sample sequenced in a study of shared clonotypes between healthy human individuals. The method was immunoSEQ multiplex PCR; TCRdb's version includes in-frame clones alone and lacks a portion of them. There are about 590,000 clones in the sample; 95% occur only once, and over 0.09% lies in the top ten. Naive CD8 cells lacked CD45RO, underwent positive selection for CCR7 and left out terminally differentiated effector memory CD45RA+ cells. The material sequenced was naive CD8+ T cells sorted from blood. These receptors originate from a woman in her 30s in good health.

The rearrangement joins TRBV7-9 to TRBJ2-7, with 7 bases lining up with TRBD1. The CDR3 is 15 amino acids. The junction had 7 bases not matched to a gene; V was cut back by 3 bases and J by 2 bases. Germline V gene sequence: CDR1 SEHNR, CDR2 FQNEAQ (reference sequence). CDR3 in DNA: TGTGCCAGCAGCTTGGGTAGGGGGCAGGCCTACGAGCAGTACTTC. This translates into CASSLGRGQAYEQYF.

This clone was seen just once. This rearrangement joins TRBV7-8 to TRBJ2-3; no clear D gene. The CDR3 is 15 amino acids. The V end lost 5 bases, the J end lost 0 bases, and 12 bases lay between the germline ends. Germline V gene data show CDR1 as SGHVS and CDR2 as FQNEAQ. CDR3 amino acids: CASSPSRSSTDTQYF. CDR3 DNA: TGTGCCAGCAGCCCGTCTAGGTCTAGCACAGATACGCAGTATTTT.

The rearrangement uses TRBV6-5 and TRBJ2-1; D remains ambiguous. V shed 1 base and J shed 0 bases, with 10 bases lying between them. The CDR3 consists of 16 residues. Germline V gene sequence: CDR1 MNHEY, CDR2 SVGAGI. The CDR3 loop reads CASSYFSGDSYNEQFF. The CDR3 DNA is TGTGCCAGCAGTTACTTCTCTGGGGACTCCTACAATGAGCAGTTCTTC.

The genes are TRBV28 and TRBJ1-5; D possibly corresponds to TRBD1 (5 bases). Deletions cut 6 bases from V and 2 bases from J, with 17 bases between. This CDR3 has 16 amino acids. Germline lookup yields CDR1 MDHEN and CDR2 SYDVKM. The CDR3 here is CASSSPGVDGNQPQHF. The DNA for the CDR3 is TGTGCCAGCAGCTCCCCGGGGGTTGATGGCAATCAGCCCCAGCATTTT.

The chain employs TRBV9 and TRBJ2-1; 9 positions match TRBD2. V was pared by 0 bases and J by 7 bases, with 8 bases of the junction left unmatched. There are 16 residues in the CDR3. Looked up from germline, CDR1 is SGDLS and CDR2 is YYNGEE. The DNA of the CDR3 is TGTGCCAGCAGCGTAGTGGCGGGAGGGCCACTTAATGAGCAGTTCTTC. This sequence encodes CASSVVAGGPLNEQFF.

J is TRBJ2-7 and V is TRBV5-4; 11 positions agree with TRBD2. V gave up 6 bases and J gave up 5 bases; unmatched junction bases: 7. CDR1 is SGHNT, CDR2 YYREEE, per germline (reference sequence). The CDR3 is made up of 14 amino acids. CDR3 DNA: TGTGCCAGCACCTTCCTAGCGGGAGGAGACGAGCAGTACTTC. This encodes CASTFLAGGDEQYF.

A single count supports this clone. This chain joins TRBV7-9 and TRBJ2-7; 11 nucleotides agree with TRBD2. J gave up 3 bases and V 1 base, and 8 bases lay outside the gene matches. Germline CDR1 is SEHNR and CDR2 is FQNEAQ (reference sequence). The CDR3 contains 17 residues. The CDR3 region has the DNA TGTGCCAGCAGCTTAGGTCTGGGACTAGCGGCCCACTACGAGCAGTACTTC. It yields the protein CASSLGLGLAAHYEQYF.

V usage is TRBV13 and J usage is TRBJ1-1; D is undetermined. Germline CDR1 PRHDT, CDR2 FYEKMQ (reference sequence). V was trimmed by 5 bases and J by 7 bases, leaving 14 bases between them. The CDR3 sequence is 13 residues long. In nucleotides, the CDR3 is TGTGCCAGCAGCCTTGGACGGTTGGGTGAAGCTTTCTTT. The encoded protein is CASSLGRLGEAFF.

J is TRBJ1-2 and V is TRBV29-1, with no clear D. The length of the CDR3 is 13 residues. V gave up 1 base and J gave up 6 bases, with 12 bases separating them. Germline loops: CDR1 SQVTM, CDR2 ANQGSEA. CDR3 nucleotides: TGCAGCGTTGAAGCCCCCCGACGGAATGGCTACACCTTC. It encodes CSVEAPRRNGYTF. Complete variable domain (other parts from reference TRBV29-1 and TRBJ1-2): SAVISQKPSRDICQRGTSLTIQCQVDSQVTMMFWYRQQPGQSLTLIATANQGSEATYESGFVIDKFPISRPNLTFSTLTVSNMSPEDSSIYLCSVEAPRRNGYTFGSGTRLTVV.

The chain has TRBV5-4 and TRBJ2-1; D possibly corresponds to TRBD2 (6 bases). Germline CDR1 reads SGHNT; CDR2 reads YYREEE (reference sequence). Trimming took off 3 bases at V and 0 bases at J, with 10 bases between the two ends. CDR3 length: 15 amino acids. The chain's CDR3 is CASSSGESSYNEQFF. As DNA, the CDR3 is TGTGCCAGCAGCTCGGGGGAAAGCTCCTACAATGAGCAGTTCTTC.

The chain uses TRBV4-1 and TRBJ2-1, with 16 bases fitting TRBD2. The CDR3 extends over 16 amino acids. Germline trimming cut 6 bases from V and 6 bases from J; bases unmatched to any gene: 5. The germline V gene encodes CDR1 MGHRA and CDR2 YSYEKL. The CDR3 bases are TGCGCCAGCAGAACCGGGACTAGCGGGAGGGGCAATGAGCAGTTCTTC. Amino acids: CASRTGTSGRGNEQFF.

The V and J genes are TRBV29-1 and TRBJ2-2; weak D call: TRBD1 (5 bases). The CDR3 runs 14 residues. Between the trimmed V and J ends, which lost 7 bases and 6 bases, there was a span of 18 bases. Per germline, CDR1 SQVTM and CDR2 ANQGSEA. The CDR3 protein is CSARSGSGPGELFF. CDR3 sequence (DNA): TGCAGCGCCCGTTCAGGGTCTGGTCCCGGGGAGCTGTTTTTT.

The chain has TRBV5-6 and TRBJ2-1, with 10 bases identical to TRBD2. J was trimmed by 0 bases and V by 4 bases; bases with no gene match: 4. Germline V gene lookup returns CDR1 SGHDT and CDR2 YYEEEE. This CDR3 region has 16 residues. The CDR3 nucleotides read TGTGCCAGCAGCCCGGCTAGCGGGAGCTCCTACAATGAGCAGTTCTTC. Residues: CASSPASGSSYNEQFF.

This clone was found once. The CDR3 DNA follows: TGTGCCAGCAGCCAAATAACGGACCCGGGACGGGCTGGCTACACCTTC. Its translation is CASSQITDPGRAGYTF. The J gene is TRBJ1-2, the V gene TRBV4-2; perhaps TRBD1 as D (5 bases). CDR3 length: 16 residues. Looked up from germline, CDR1 is LGHNA and CDR2 is YNFKEQ. Trimming removed 2 bases from V and 7 bases from J, with 20 bases in between.

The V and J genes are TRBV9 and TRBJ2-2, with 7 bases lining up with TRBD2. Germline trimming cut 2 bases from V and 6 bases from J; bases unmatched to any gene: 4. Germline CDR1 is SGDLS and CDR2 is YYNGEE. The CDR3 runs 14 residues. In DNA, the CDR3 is TGTGCCAGCAGCGTGGGGGGACTACCCGGGGAGCTGTTTTTT. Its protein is CASSVGGLPGELFF.

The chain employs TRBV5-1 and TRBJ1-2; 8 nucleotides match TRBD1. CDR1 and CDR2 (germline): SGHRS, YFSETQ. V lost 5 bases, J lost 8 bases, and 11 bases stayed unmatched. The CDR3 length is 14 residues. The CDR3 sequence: CASRAVDRASGYTF. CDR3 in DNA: TGCGCCAGCAGAGCCGTGGACAGGGCATCGGGCTACACCTTC.

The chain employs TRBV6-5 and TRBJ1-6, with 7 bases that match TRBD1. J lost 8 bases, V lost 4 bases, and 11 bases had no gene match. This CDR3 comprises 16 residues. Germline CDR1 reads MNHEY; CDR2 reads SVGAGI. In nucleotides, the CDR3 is TGTGCCAGCAGTTTGTCTTACAGGGGCGGTTATTCACCCCTCCACTTT. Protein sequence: CASSLSYRGGYSPLHF.

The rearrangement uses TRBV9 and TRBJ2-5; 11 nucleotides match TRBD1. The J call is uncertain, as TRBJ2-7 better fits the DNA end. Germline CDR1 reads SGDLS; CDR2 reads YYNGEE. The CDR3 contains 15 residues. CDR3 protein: CASSVEDRGLDEQYF. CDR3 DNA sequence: TGTGCCAGCAGCGTAGAGGACAGGGGGCTCGACGAGCAGTACTTC.

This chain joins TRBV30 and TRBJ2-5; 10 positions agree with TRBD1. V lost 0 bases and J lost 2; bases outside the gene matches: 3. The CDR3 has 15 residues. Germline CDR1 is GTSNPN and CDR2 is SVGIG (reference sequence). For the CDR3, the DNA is TGTGCCTGGAGTGTAACGGGACAGGGGCAAGAGACCCAGTACTTC. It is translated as CAWSVTGQGQETQYF.

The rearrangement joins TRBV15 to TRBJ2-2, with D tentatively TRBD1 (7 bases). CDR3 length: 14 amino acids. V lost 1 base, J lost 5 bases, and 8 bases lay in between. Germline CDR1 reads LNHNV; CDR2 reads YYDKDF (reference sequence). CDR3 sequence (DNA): TGTGCCACCAGCAGAGCAGGGGGGACCGGGGAGCTGTTTTTT. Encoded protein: CATSRAGGTGELFF. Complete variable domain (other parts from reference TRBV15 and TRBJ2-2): DAMVIQNPRYQVTQFGKPVTLSCSQTLNHNVMYWYQQKSSQAPKLLFHYYDKDFNNEADTPDNFQSRRPNTSFCFLDIRSPGLGDTAMYLCATSRAGGTGELFFGEGSRLTVL.

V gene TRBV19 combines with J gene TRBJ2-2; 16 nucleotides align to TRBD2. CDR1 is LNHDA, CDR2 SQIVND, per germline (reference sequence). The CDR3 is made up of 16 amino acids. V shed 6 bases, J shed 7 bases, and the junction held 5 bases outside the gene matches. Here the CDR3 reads CASREGTSGRDGELFF. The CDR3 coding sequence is TGTGCCAGTAGAGAGGGGACTAGCGGGAGGGACGGGGAGCTGTTTTTT.

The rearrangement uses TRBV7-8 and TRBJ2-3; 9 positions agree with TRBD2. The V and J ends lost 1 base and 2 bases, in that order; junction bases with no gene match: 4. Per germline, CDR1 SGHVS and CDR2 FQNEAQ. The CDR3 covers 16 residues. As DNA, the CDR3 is TGTGCCAGCAGCTTAGTCGCGGGAGGGACCACAGATACGCAGTATTTT. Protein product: CASSLVAGGTTDTQYF.

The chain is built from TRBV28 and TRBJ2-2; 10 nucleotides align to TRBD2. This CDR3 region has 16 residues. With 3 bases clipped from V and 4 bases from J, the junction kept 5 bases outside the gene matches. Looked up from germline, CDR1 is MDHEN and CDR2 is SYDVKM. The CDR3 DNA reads TGTGCCAGCAGTTTCTCACTAGCGGGACCCACCGGGGAGCTGTTTTTT. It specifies CASSFSLAGPTGELFF.

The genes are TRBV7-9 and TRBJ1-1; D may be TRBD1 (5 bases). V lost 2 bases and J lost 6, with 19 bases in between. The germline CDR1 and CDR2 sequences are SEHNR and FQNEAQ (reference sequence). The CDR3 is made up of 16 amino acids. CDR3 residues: CASSLSPLRWDAEAFF. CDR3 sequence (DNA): TGTGCCAGCAGCTTAAGTCCCCTGAGGTGGGACGCTGAAGCTTTCTTT.

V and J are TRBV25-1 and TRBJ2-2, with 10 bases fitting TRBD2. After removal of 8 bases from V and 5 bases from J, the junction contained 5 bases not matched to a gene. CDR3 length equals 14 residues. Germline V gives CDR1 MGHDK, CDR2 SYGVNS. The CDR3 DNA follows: TGTGCCAGCCAGCGGGAGGGCCGTACCGGGGAGCTGTTTTTT. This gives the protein CASQREGRTGELFF. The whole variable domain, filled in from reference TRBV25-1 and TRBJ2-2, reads EADIYQTPRYLVIGTGKKITLECSQTMGHDKMYWYQQDPGMELHLIHYSYGVNSTEKGDLSSESTVSRIRTEHFPLTLESARPSHTSQYLCASQREGRTGELFFGEGSRLTVL.

This CDR3 is CASSLTGGITYEQYF. The CDR3 DNA reads TGTGCCAGCAGCTTGACAGGGGGCATCACCTACGAGCAGTACTTC. The gene calls are TRBV6-1 and TRBJ2-7; 10 nucleotides match TRBD1. This CDR3 contains 15 residues. Germline V CDR1 and CDR2: MNHNS, SASEGT. The ends lost 6 bases at V and 2 bases at J; junction bases unmatched: 7.

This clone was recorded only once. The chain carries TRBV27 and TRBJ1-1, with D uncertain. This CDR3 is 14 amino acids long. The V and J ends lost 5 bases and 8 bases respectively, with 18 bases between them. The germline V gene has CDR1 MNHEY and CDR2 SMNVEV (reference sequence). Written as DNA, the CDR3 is TGTGCCAGCAGTCCTACTGGGGAGGGTACAGAAGCTTTCTTT. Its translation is CASSPTGEGTEAFF.

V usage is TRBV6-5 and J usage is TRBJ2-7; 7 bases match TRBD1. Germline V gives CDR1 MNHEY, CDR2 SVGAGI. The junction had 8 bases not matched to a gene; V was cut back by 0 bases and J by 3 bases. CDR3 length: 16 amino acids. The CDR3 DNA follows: TGTGCCAGCAGTTACTCGGGTGGACAGGAGCTCTACGAGCAGTACTTC. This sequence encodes CASSYSGGQELYEQYF.